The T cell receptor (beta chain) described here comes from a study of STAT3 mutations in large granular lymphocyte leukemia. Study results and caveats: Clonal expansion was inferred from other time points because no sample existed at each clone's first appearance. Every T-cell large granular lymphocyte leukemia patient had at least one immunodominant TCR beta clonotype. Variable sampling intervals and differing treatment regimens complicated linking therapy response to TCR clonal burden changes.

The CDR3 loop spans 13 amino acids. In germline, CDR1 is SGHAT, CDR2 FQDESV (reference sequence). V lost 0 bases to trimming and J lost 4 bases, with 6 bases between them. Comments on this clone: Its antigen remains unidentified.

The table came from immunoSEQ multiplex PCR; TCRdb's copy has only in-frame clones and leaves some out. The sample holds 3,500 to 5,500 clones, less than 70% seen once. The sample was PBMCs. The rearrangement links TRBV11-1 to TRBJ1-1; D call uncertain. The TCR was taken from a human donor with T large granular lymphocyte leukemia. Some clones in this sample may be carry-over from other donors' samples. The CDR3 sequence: CASSLALSTEAFF. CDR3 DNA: TGTGCCAGCAGCTTAGCGCTGAGCACTGAAGCTTTCTTT.